Sequencing of this TCR beta chain was carried out in a study of breast tumors, draining lymph nodes, adjacent tissues. Study conclusions and caveats: Tumor TCR diversity was below lymph nodes but above nontumor tissue.

Samples came from axillary lymph nodes draining the breast cancer. Worth noting for this clonotype: The antigen is unknown. This may come from a read error, since a much larger clone is one base off.

Germline CDR1 is MNHNS and CDR2 is SASEGT. V lost 2 bases and J 5 bases, leaving 24 bases between the germline ends. The CDR3 consists of 18 residues. From the multiplex PCR reads, TCRdb called clonotypes with MiXCR, one entry per CDR3 protein. Counted here are approximately 130,000 distinct CDR3 sequences, over 20% occurring once; the ten biggest clones make up 2.2%. What was sequenced was axillary lymph node tissue. The chain joins TRBV6-1 to TRBJ1-2, with unresolved D. This clonotype originated in a female donor with breast cancer. Some clones in this sample may be carry-over from other donors' samples. The CDR3 protein is CASSERRGVGKESYGYTF. CDR3 coding DNA: TGTGCCAGCAGTGAAAGGAGAGGAGTAGGCAAGGAGTCTTATGGCTACACCTTC.